A selection of T cell receptor beta chains follows, all from one sample in a study of T cells in Graves' hyperthyroidism and ophthalmopathy. In TCRdb, the multiplex PCR reads were re-called with MiXCR into one record per CDR3 protein. The sample has around 690,000 distinct CDR3 sequences, around 16% seen once. Material: blood. The source of these receptors is a middle-aged man with Graves' hyperthyroidism. CDR3s include the opening cysteine and the closing phenylalanine or tryptophan. Fields, in order: D gene, clone size, V gene, J gene, CDR3 DNA, CDR3 protein. D genes are given only for firm matches. Clone size appears in some rows only: once, few, many, or a class for an expanded clone.

D gene: TRBD1; clone size: many; V gene: TRBV19; J gene: TRBJ2-5; CDR3 DNA: TGTGCCAGTAGTATAGGGACAGGGGGCAAGGAGACCCAGTACTTC; CDR3 protein: CASSIGTGGKETQYF
D gene: TRBD2; clone size: many; V gene: TRBV2; J gene: TRBJ2-3; CDR3 DNA: TGTGCCACGACTAGCGTTCTTAGCACAGATACGCAGTATTTT; CDR3 protein: CATTSVLSTDTQYF
D gene: -; clone size: few; V gene: TRBV12-3/TRBV12-4; J gene: TRBJ2-1; CDR3 DNA: TGTGCCAGCAGTCGCAATATTGAGCAGTTCTTC; CDR3 protein: CASSRNIEQFF
D gene: TRBD2; clone size: few; V gene: TRBV7-3; J gene: TRBJ2-5; CDR3 DNA: TGTGCCAGCAGCTTACGCGGACTAGCTCAAGAGACCCAGTACTTC; CDR3 protein: CASSLRGLAQETQYF
D gene: -; clone size: -; V gene: TRBV7-8; J gene: TRBJ1-1; CDR3 DNA: TGTGCCAGCAGCTCCCGGACCGGGACCGCCGAGGGAGCTTTCTTT; CDR3 protein: CASSSRTGTAEGAFF
D gene: TRBD1; clone size: few; V gene: TRBV20-1; J gene: TRBJ2-7; CDR3 DNA: TGCAGTGCCAGGGGGCAGTTAGGTGACGAGCAGTACTTC; CDR3 protein: CSARGQLGDEQYF
D gene: -; clone size: few; V gene: TRBV20-1; J gene: TRBJ2-7; CDR3 DNA: TGCAGTGCGACGCGGGACAGATACTACGAGCAGTACTTC; CDR3 protein: CSATRDRYYEQYF
D gene: -; clone size: -; V gene: TRBV19; J gene: TRBJ2-3; CDR3 DNA: TGTGCCAGTAGTATCGGGGGAGCCCAGGCGCTTACAGATACGCAGTATTTT; CDR3 protein: CASSIGGAQALTDTQYF
D gene: -; clone size: many; V gene: TRBV7-9; J gene: TRBJ2-7; CDR3 DNA: TGTGCCAGCAGTCTAACTACAGGGAGTAACGAGCAGTACTTC; CDR3 protein: CASSLTTGSNEQYF
D gene: -; clone size: many; V gene: TRBV20-1; J gene: TRBJ2-3; CDR3 DNA: TGCAGTGCTAGAGATAGGGTCTATGATACGCAGTATTTT; CDR3 protein: CSARDRVYDTQYF
D gene: TRBD1; clone size: many; V gene: TRBV2; J gene: TRBJ1-1; CDR3 DNA: TGTGCCAGCAGTGAGCACCCGGACAGGGGGCGACTTGAAGCTTTCTTT; CDR3 protein: CASSEHPDRGRLEAFF
D gene: TRBD1; clone size: many; V gene: TRBV28; J gene: TRBJ2-7; CDR3 DNA: TGTGCCAGCAGTTTGGAATGGACAGGGCTTTACGAGCAGTACTTC; CDR3 protein: CASSLEWTGLYEQYF
D gene: -; clone size: -; V gene: TRBV6-1; J gene: TRBJ2-7; CDR3 DNA: TGTGCCAGCAGTGAAGAAGGTCATACCTACGAGCAGTACTTC; CDR3 protein: CASSEEGHTYEQYF
D gene: -; clone size: few; V gene: TRBV3-1; J gene: TRBJ2-1; CDR3 DNA: TGTGCCAGCAGCCAAGCCGGAGCTCATCACAATGAGCAGTTCTTC; CDR3 protein: CASSQAGAHHNEQFF
D gene: TRBD2; clone size: many; V gene: TRBV12-3/TRBV12-4; J gene: TRBJ2-7; CDR3 DNA: TGTGCCAGCAGTATAAGCGGGAGGGCCGCACGCGAGCAGTACTTC; CDR3 protein: CASSISGRAAREQYF
D gene: -; clone size: many; V gene: TRBV20-1; J gene: TRBJ2-3; CDR3 DNA: TGCAGTGCCTCTAGGGACCCCGGCACAGATACGCAGTATTTT; CDR3 protein: CSASRDPGTDTQYF
D gene: TRBD1; clone size: -; V gene: TRBV13; J gene: TRBJ1-1; CDR3 DNA: TGTGCCAGCAGCCCCCGGACAGGGGGAACGGGCGCTGAAGCTTTCTTT; CDR3 protein: CASSPRTGGTGAEAFF
D gene: -; clone size: many; V gene: TRBV20-1; J gene: TRBJ2-1; CDR3 DNA: TGCAGTGCTAGCGGGTCCTCCTACAATGAGCAGTTCTTC; CDR3 protein: CSASGSSYNEQFF
D gene: TRBD2; clone size: once; V gene: TRBV20-1; J gene: TRBJ2-1; CDR3 DNA: TGCAGTGCTAGAGATCCGGGACTAGCGGGCCGTGAGCAGTTCTTC; CDR3 protein: CSARDPGLAGREQFF
D gene: -; clone size: -; V gene: TRBV20-1; J gene: TRBJ1-2; CDR3 DNA: TGCAGTGCTAGAGACAGGGTCAACTATGGCTACACCTTC; CDR3 protein: CSARDRVNYGYTF
D gene: TRBD1; clone size: many; V gene: TRBV5-1; J gene: TRBJ2-2; CDR3 DNA: TGCGCCAGCAGCTCCCGGGGACAGATCACCGGGGAGCTGTTTTTT; CDR3 protein: CASSSRGQITGELFF
D gene: -; clone size: many; V gene: TRBV7-2; J gene: TRBJ1-2; CDR3 DNA: TGTGCCAGCAGCTCCTGGACCGAGAACTATGGCTACACCTTC; CDR3 protein: CASSSWTENYGYTF
D gene: TRBD2; clone size: few; V gene: TRBV12-3/TRBV12-4; J gene: TRBJ2-7; CDR3 DNA: TGTGCCAGCCGCACTAGCGGGCGGCACGAGCAGTACTTC; CDR3 protein: CASRTSGRHEQYF
D gene: -; clone size: -; V gene: TRBV4-3; J gene: TRBJ2-1; CDR3 DNA: TGCGCCAGCAGCCAAGTGGTTAGCGCCCTCTCCTACAATGAGCAGTTCTTC; CDR3 protein: CASSQVVSALSYNEQFF
D gene: TRBD1; clone size: -; V gene: TRBV18; J gene: TRBJ1-1; CDR3 DNA: TGTGCCAGCTCACGAACCGGGACAGGGTACACTGAAGCTTTCTTT; CDR3 protein: CASSRTGTGYTEAFF
D gene: TRBD1; clone size: few; V gene: TRBV7-6; J gene: TRBJ1-1; CDR3 DNA: TGTGCCAGCAGCGCGACCTCAGGGGGAAGCACTGAAGCTTTCTTT; CDR3 protein: CASSATSGGSTEAFF
D gene: -; clone size: many; V gene: TRBV29-1; J gene: TRBJ2-7; CDR3 DNA: TGCAGCGTTGACCGTCTAGGAAGCTACGAGCAGTACTTC; CDR3 protein: CSVDRLGSYEQYF
D gene: TRBD1; clone size: many; V gene: TRBV27; J gene: TRBJ1-2; CDR3 DNA: TGTGCCAGCAGTGTGGGCAGGGGGCTCGGCTACACCTTC; CDR3 protein: CASSVGRGLGYTF
D gene: TRBD1; clone size: -; V gene: TRBV18; J gene: TRBJ2-4; CDR3 DNA: TGTGCCAGCTCACCACGGACAGGAATAGCCAAAAACATTCAGTACTTC; CDR3 protein: CASSPRTGIAKNIQYF
D gene: TRBD1; clone size: few; V gene: TRBV6-1; J gene: TRBJ2-7; CDR3 DNA: TGTGCCAGCACCCCCTGGGACAGGGACTACGAGCAGTACTTC; CDR3 protein: CASTPWDRDYEQYF
D gene: TRBD2; clone size: few; V gene: TRBV7-8; J gene: TRBJ2-4; CDR3 DNA: TGTGCCAGCAGCAAAACGGGACTACCCCTCTTCCGTCCCAAAAACATTCAGTACTTC; CDR3 protein: CASSKTGLPLFRPKNIQYF
D gene: -; clone size: many; V gene: TRBV11-2; J gene: TRBJ2-2; CDR3 DNA: TGTGCCAGCAGCTCGCCAGGAGTCCACGGGGAGCTGTTTTTT; CDR3 protein: CASSSPGVHGELFF
D gene: TRBD2; clone size: many; V gene: TRBV28; J gene: TRBJ2-3; CDR3 DNA: TGTGCCAGCAGTTTATCGGGACTAGCGGGAGAGACAGATACGCAGTATTTT; CDR3 protein: CASSLSGLAGETDTQYF
D gene: -; clone size: many; V gene: TRBV11-2; J gene: TRBJ2-1; CDR3 DNA: TGTGCCAGCAGCGGGGGGACAGCAGATGGGCAGTTCTTC; CDR3 protein: CASSGGTADGQFF
D gene: -; clone size: many; V gene: TRBV2; J gene: TRBJ2-7; CDR3 DNA: TGTGCCAGCAGTGAAGCGGGAATATCCTACGAGCAGTACTTC; CDR3 protein: CASSEAGISYEQYF
D gene: -; clone size: -; V gene: TRBV10-1; J gene: TRBJ2-4; CDR3 DNA: TGCGCCAGCAGCAGGACAGAATCTGAAAACATTCAGTACTTC; CDR3 protein: CASSRTESENIQYF
D gene: TRBD1; clone size: -; V gene: TRBV11-2; J gene: TRBJ2-7; CDR3 DNA: TGTGCCAGCAGCTTATACAGGGGGCTGGGAGAGCAGTACTTC; CDR3 protein: CASSLYRGLGEQYF
D gene: TRBD1; clone size: -; V gene: TRBV15; J gene: TRBJ1-3; CDR3 DNA: TGTGCCACCAGCAGAGACAGGGGGACTGGAAACACCATATATTTT; CDR3 protein: CATSRDRGTGNTIYF
D gene: -; clone size: many; V gene: TRBV12-3/TRBV12-4; J gene: TRBJ2-7; CDR3 DNA: TGTGCCAGCAGTTTTCAACAATCCGACGAGCAGTACTTC; CDR3 protein: CASSFQQSDEQYF
D gene: -; clone size: -; V gene: TRBV18; J gene: TRBJ1-2; CDR3 DNA: TGTGCCAGCTCACCTAGAGACGGCTACACCTTC; CDR3 protein: CASSPRDGYTF
D gene: TRBD1; clone size: many; V gene: TRBV29-1; J gene: TRBJ2-7; CDR3 DNA: TGCAGCTTTACAGGGGGCATCTCCTACGAGCAGTACTTC; CDR3 protein: CSFTGGISYEQYF